The 14 T cell receptor beta chains listed next were all sequenced from one sample in a study of T cells in Graves' hyperthyroidism and ophthalmopathy. TCR beta CDR3 sequences were amplified from RNA transcripts. The TCR CDR3 was amplified in a first-round RT-PCR using the HTBI primer set. TCRdb passed the multiplex PCR reads through MiXCR, listing each CDR3 protein once. The data show 700,000 or so distinct CDR3 sequences, roughly 15% seen once. The sample comprised blood. These receptors all come from a man between 18 and 35 years old with Graves' hyperthyroidism.

This clonotype was seen many times. The V and J genes are TRBV28 and TRBJ1-1; 7 bases map to TRBD1. CDR3 size: 14 residues. Germline-derived CDR1 and CDR2 are MDHEN and SYDVKM. V was clipped by 3 bases and J by 6 bases; unmatched bases: 7. This CDR3 reads CASSLTGRSSEAFF. CDR3 DNA: TGTGCCAGCAGTTTGACAGGGCGATCTTCTGAAGCTTTCTTT.

The sample holds many counts of this clonotype. The genes are TRBV6-1 and TRBJ2-7, with D maybe TRBD1 (5 bases). V was pared by 1 base and J by 2 bases, with 18 bases between. The CDR3 has 17 amino acids. Germline lookup yields CDR1 MNHNS and CDR2 SASEGT. The DNA of the CDR3 is TGTGCCAGCAGTGAAGGGAAAGGGGCAGGGTCCCCCTACGAGCAGTACTTC. It yields the protein CASSEGKGAGSPYEQYF.

Regarding this clonotype: A single base separates this from a much larger clone, so it may be a read error. V usage is TRBV19 and J usage is TRBJ2-5; D is unresolved. Germline V gene sequence: CDR1 LNHDA, CDR2 SQIVND (reference sequence). The CDR3 consists of 11 residues. V shed 10 bases and J shed 6 bases, with 12 bases lying between them. The CDR3 sequence: CATLVGKTQYF. CDR3 sequence (DNA): TGTGCCACTCTGGTGGGTAAGACCCAGTACTTC.

This clonotype came up many times. The CDR3 sequence is CASSGGFADTQYF. The CDR3 nucleotides read TGTGCCAGCAGCGGTGGATTCGCAGATACGCAGTATTTT. The rearrangement links TRBV3-1 to TRBJ2-3; no clear D gene. Trimming took 5 bases from V and 4 from J, leaving 10 bases between them. Per germline, CDR1 LGHDT and CDR2 YNNKEL (reference sequence). CDR3 size: 13 residues.

The CDR3 DNA sequence: TGTGCCAGCAGTTACCGGACTAGCGGGAGAAAGGGTGAGCAGTTCTTC. Translated, it gives CASSYRTSGRKGEQFF. This chain links TRBV6-2 or TRBV6-3 with TRBJ2-1; 13 positions agree with TRBD2. The CDR3 totals 16 residues. V lost 2 bases and J lost 9; bases outside the gene matches: 7. Per the germline V gene, CDR1 is MNHEY and CDR2 is SVGEGT.

A word on this clonotype: A read error is possible here, since a much larger clone lies one base away. The V call is TRBV11-2, the J call TRBJ2-2; 10 nucleotides match TRBD2. Germline loops: CDR1 SGHAT, CDR2 FQNNGV. The length of the CDR3 is 17 residues. CDR3: CASSPGLARTNTGELLF. Written as DNA, the CDR3 is TGTGCCAGCAGCCCGGGACTAGCGAGAACGAACACCGGGGAGCTGCTTTTT.

This clonotype was detected many times. The chain carries TRBV6-1 and TRBJ1-1, with D unclear. Trimming left V 8 bases short and J 1 base short, with 17 bases between. The CDR3 is 15 amino acids. Germline V gives CDR1 MNHNS, CDR2 SASEGT. CDR3 loop: CASAFSSRGNTEAFF. CDR3 coding DNA: TGTGCCAGCGCGTTCTCCTCACGCGGGAACACTGAAGCTTTCTTT.

This clonotype was picked up many times. CDR3 coding DNA: TGTGCCAGCAGAGGAGGAGCCGCGGAGAACACTGAAGCTTTCTTT. It encodes CASRGGAAENTEAFF. The J gene is TRBJ1-1, the V gene TRBV28, with D unresolved. The germline CDR1 and CDR2 sequences are MDHEN and SYDVKM. The CDR3 length is 15 residues. The V end was cut by 6 bases, the J end by 1 base, with 15 bases between.

In its sample, this clonotype was seen many times. CDR3 DNA sequence: TGTGCCAGCAGGACAGTACCATCTAAGAATGAGCAGTTCTTC. Encoded protein: CASRTVPSKNEQFF. The chain joins TRBV27 to TRBJ2-1; perhaps TRBD1 as D (5 bases). Germline V gene data show CDR1 as MNHEY and CDR2 as SMNVEV (reference sequence). V dropped 6 bases and J dropped 7 bases, with 16 bases sitting between them. This CDR3 comprises 14 residues.

This clonotype was seen many times. This rearrangement joins TRBV5-1 to TRBJ2-5; D might be TRBD1 (6 bases). The CDR3 is made up of 15 amino acids. The germline gives CDR1 SGHRS, CDR2 YFSETQ. The V gene lost 1 base and the J gene lost 2 bases, with 12 bases spanning the gap. CDR3 region: CASSLSGTPQETQYF. The CDR3 DNA follows: TGCGCCAGCAGCTTGTCCGGGACACCACAAGAGACCCAGTACTTC.

This clonotype was counted at least ten times. This chain links TRBV24-1 with TRBJ2-3, with a possible D match to TRBD1 (7 bases). This CDR3 comprises 17 residues. Germline V gene sequence: CDR1 KGHDR, CDR2 SFDVKD. The V and J ends lost 4 bases and 5 bases respectively, with 21 bases between them. Here the CDR3 DNA reads TGTGCCACCAGTGACAACCACGGGACCCAGGGGGGAGATACGCAGTATTTT. It specifies CATSDNHGTQGGDTQYF.

This clonotype appeared many times. The chain couples TRBV28 to TRBJ2-7; 10 bases agree with TRBD1. The V segment lost 6 bases and the J segment 0 bases; nucleotides outside the gene matches: 5. This CDR3 is 15 amino acids long. CDR1 and CDR2 from the germline V gene are MDHEN and SYDVKM. In nucleotides, the CDR3 is TGTGCCAGCAGCCCGACAGGGGGCTACTCCTACGAGCAGTACTTC. It is translated as CASSPTGGYSYEQYF.

The chain uses TRBV11-3 and TRBJ2-2; no clear D. The CDR3 spans 14 residues. Germline CDR1 reads SGHNT; CDR2 reads YENEEA. V was cut by 0 bases and J by 7 bases, with 9 bases left in between. CDR3 bases: TGTGCCAGCAGCTTAGAAGGGTTGCGCGGGGAGCTGTTTTTT. This translates into CASSLEGLRGELFF. Drawing the rest from reference TRBV11-3 and TRBJ2-2, the complete variable domain is EAGVVQSPRYKIIEKKQPVAFWCNPISGHNTLYWYLQNLGQGPELLIRYENEEAVDDSQLPKDRFSAERLKGVDSTLKIQPAELGDSAVYLCASSLEGLRGELFFGEGSRLTVL.

This clonotype has only a few counts. The rearrangement links TRBV5-6 to TRBJ1-4; D gene ambiguous. V was trimmed by 2 bases and J by 5 bases, leaving 10 bases between them. This CDR3 has 14 residues. Germline CDR1 SGHDT, CDR2 YYEEEE. The CDR3 spells CASSFPSRNEKLFF. CDR3 DNA sequence: TGTGCCAGCAGCTTCCCCAGCAGGAATGAAAAACTGTTTTTT.